Below are 23 T cell receptor beta chains sequenced from a single sample in a study of regulatory T cells in long-lasting Graves disease. Time point described: persistent/refractory GD, antithyroid drugs over 5 years with positive TRAb. PBMC RNA served as the TCR library source. Combining iRepertoire HTBI primers with Arm-PCR of CDR3 regions, the authors built TCR beta libraries. TCRdb re-called the multiplex PCR reads through MiXCR, storing one row per CDR3 protein. This sample has about 430,000 distinct CDR3 sequences, with about 21% found just once. The material was peripheral blood mononuclear cells (PBMCs), obtained when the disease was refractory, from a patient treated with antithyroid drugs. The receptors here all came from a female donor with Graves disease.

The chain has TRBV2 and TRBJ2-4; D perhaps matches TRBD2 (6 bases). Between the trimmed V and J ends, which lost 7 bases and 3 bases, there was a span of 10 bases. The germline CDR1 and CDR2 sequences are SNHLY and FYNNEI. The CDR3 has 13 amino acids. The DNA for the CDR3 is TGTGCCAGCATCCAGGGAGGCAAAAACATTCAGTACTTC. Residues: CASIQGGKNIQYF.

This clonotype was observed many times. The chain couples TRBV6-1 to TRBJ1-3; 9 bases are a match to TRBD1. The germline CDR1 and CDR2 sequences are MNHNS and SASEGT. The CDR3 is 14 residues long. V shed 6 bases and J 2 bases; nucleotides not matched to a gene: 2. The CDR3 DNA sequence: TGTGCCAGCAGGAGACAGGGGGCTGGAAACACCATATATTTT. Encoded protein: CASRRQGAGNTIYF.

The rearrangement joins TRBV20-1 to TRBJ1-1; tentatively, D is TRBD1 (5 bases). V was clipped by 5 bases and J by 4 bases, with 14 bases between them. The CDR3 contains 13 residues. The germline V gene has CDR1 DFQATT and CDR2 SNEGSKA (reference sequence). CDR3 sequence (DNA): TGCAGTGCTCACGGGACGATGGGCACTGAAGCTTTCTTT. Amino acids: CSAHGTMGTEAFF.

This sequence joins TRBV12-5 and TRBJ1-1; D is unclear. The CDR3 sequence is 13 residues long. V dropped 5 bases and J dropped 11 bases, with 18 bases sitting between them. Looked up from germline, CDR1 is LGHNT and CDR2 is FRNRAP. This CDR3 is CASGHDTSKVAFF. In DNA, the CDR3 is TGTGCTAGTGGTCACGACACGTCAAAGGTGGCTTTCTTT.

As concerns this clonotype: With a much larger clone just one base away, this may be a read error. V and J are TRBV27 and TRBJ1-1, with 9 bases fitting TRBD1. The germline V gene has CDR1 MNHEY and CDR2 SMNVEV (reference sequence). V lost 7 bases, J lost 7 bases, and 7 bases stayed unmatched. This CDR3 is 13 amino acids long. The CDR3 nucleotides are TGTGCCAGCAACACACAGGGGGCAGGTGAAGCTTTCTTT. Amino acids: CASNTQGAGEAFF.

V usage is TRBV15 and J usage is TRBJ1-5; 9 bases line up with TRBD1. J was trimmed by 1 base and V by 0 bases; bases with no gene match: 1. Per germline, CDR1 LNHNV and CDR2 YYDKDF (reference sequence). The CDR3 consists of 16 residues. This chain's CDR3 is CATSREDRGSNQPQHF. DNA of the CDR3: TGTGCCACCAGCAGAGAGGACAGGGGAAGCAATCAGCCCCAGCATTTT.

The V gene is TRBV24-1, the J gene TRBJ1-5; D is perhaps TRBD1 (6 bases). This CDR3 is built from 13 residues. CDR1 is KGHDR and CDR2 is SFDVKD in the germline V gene. Trimming removed 5 bases at V and 6 bases at J, with 10 bases between. The DNA for the CDR3 is TGTGCCACCAGTGGAGGGGGGGGTCAGCCCCAGCATTTT. Translation: CATSGGGGQPQHF.

The sample holds many counts of this clonotype. This chain links TRBV28 with TRBJ1-5; no firm D call. The CDR3 runs to 11 residues. Germline V gene sequence: CDR1 MDHEN, CDR2 SYDVKM. Between the trimmed V and J ends, which lost 6 bases and 3 bases, there was a span of 3 bases. The CDR3 protein is CASRTNQPQHF. In nucleotides, the CDR3 is TGTGCCAGCAGAACCAATCAGCCCCAGCATTTT.

This clonotype was seen many times. The V gene is TRBV28, the J gene TRBJ2-3, with 11 bases fitting TRBD2. Germline CDR1 MDHEN, CDR2 SYDVKM. The CDR3 has 13 amino acids. V trimming: 7 bases; J trimming: 5 bases; junction bases outside the gene matches: 2. CDR3 DNA: TGTGCCAGCATAGCGGGAGGGAGAGATACGCAGTATTTT. Translated: CASIAGGRDTQYF.

There are a few counts of this clonotype. The V gene is TRBV13, the J gene TRBJ2-5; weak D call: TRBD2 (6 bases). V lost 5 bases and J lost 4, with 17 bases in between. The CDR3 extends over 15 amino acids. The germline gives CDR1 PRHDT, CDR2 FYEKMQ (reference sequence). Here the CDR3 reads CASSLRMGGAETQYF. The CDR3 nucleotides are TGTGCCAGCAGCCTGCGCATGGGAGGTGCAGAGACCCAGTACTTC.

This clonotype has ten or more counts. This chain connects TRBV12-5 to TRBJ1-2; D is unresolved. The CDR3 contains 14 residues. Deletions cut 6 bases from V and 6 bases from J, with 17 bases between. Germline V gene data show CDR1 as LGHNT and CDR2 as FRNRAP. DNA for the CDR3: TGTGCTAGTGGAACTAACACCTATCCTCATGGCTACACCTTC. Its translation is CASGTNTYPHGYTF.

This chain connects TRBV19 to TRBJ2-2; the match to TRBD2 covers 14 bases. The V segment lost 0 bases and the J segment 4 bases; nucleotides outside the gene matches: 10. The CDR3 length is 20 residues. The germline gives CDR1 LNHDA, CDR2 SQIVND (reference sequence). The DNA of the CDR3 is TGTGCCAGTAGTATAGAACCCCTTGGACTAGCGGGAGGTGGCACCGGGGAGCTGTTTTTT. The encoded protein is CASSIEPLGLAGGGTGELFF.

This chain connects TRBV29-1 to TRBJ2-3; 12 nucleotides match TRBD2. Per the germline V gene, CDR1 is SQVTM and CDR2 is ANQGSEA. Trimming removed 5 bases from V and 2 bases from J; junction bases left unmatched: 5. The CDR3 is 15 amino acids. CDR3 coding DNA: TGCAGCGTTCTTCCTAGCGGGAGGGTCACAGATACGCAGTATTTT. It specifies CSVLPSGRVTDTQYF.

Details on this clonotype: This may arise from a read error, as a much more abundant clone is one base away. V gene TRBV6-1 combines with J gene TRBJ1-5; no reliable D call. CDR1 is MNHNS and CDR2 is SASEGT in the germline V gene. The CDR3 contains 13 residues. The CDR3 nucleotides are TGTGCCAGCACGGTTGATAGCGATCAGCCCCAGCATTTT. Translation: CASTVDSDQPQHF.

With regard to this clonotype: A much larger clone lies one base from this, so it may be a read error. The chain joins TRBV11-2 to TRBJ2-5; D is possibly TRBD1 (5 bases). The V and J ends lost 1 base and 5 bases respectively, with 11 bases between them. The CDR3 runs 14 residues. From germline, CDR1 is SGHAT and CDR2 FQNNGV. This CDR3 reads CASSLVFGAETQYF. CDR3 sequence (DNA): TGTGCCAGCAGCTTAGTTTTTGGGGCGGAGACCCAGTACTTC.

The V and J genes are TRBV6-2 or TRBV6-3 and TRBJ2-3; 8 bases align to TRBD2. This CDR3 has 13 residues. Germline V gene data show CDR1 as MNHEY and CDR2 as SVGEGT. V gave up 7 bases and J gave up 5 bases; unmatched junction bases: 5. CDR3 in DNA: TGTGCCAGCAAACAGCGGGAGTTAGATACGCAGTATTTT. Protein product: CASKQRELDTQYF.

V usage is TRBV27 and J usage is TRBJ2-6, with unresolved D. Between the trimmed V and J ends, which lost 4 bases and 0 bases, there was a span of 7 bases. The germline V gene encodes CDR1 MNHEY and CDR2 SMNVEV (reference sequence). The CDR3 is 15 amino acids. This CDR3 reads CASSSGSSGANVLTF. The CDR3 nucleotides are TGTGCCAGCAGTTCAGGAAGCTCTGGGGCCAACGTCCTGACTTTC.

The CDR3 here is CASSQQGANTEAFF. The CDR3 DNA reads TGTGCCAGCTCACAACAGGGGGCGAACACTGAAGCTTTCTTT. The chain joins TRBV18 to TRBJ1-1; 9 nucleotides align to TRBD1. Germline CDR1 KGHSH, CDR2 LQKENI. J gave up 1 base and V 4 bases, and 1 base lay outside the gene matches. The CDR3 has 14 amino acids.

The V call is TRBV3-1, the J call TRBJ2-2; 9 nucleotides line up with TRBD2. The V segment lost 0 bases and the J segment 1 base; nucleotides outside the gene matches: 3. The CDR3 spans 17 residues. Germline loops: CDR1 LGHDT, CDR2 YNNKEL (reference sequence). As DNA, the CDR3 is TGTGCCAGCAGCCAAGATTCTAGCGGGGTGAACACCGGGGAGCTGTTTTTT. It encodes CASSQDSSGVNTGELFF.

This clonotype was seen more than once but under ten times. The chain links TRBV25-1 to TRBJ1-1, with TRBD1 identical over 8 bases. CDR3 length: 15 amino acids. V lost 6 bases to trimming and J lost 6 bases; unmatched junction nucleotides: 12. CDR1 and CDR2 from the germline V gene are MGHDK and SYGVNS. CDR3 sequence: CASRDPDRGRSEAFF. CDR3 DNA: TGTGCCAGCAGGGACCCCGACAGGGGTAGATCTGAAGCTTTCTTT. The variable domain in full, with the rest retrieved from reference TRBV25-1 and TRBJ1-1, is EADIYQTPRYLVIGTGKKITLECSQTMGHDKMYWYQQDPGMELHLIHYSYGVNSTEKGDLSSESTVSRIRTEHFPLTLESARPSHTSQYLCASRDPDRGRSEAFFGQGTRLTVV.

This clonotype was observed a handful of times. CDR3 region: CSVGGSVLEQYF. For the CDR3, the DNA is TGCAGCGTTGGAGGGTCAGTTCTCGAGCAGTACTTC. V gene TRBV29-1 combines with J gene TRBJ2-7; maybe TRBD2 (5 bases). Trimming removed 4 bases from V and 6 bases from J, with 13 bases in between. Germline lookup yields CDR1 SQVTM and CDR2 ANQGSEA. CDR3 length: 12 residues.

The V and J genes are TRBV20-1 and TRBJ2-6; D is perhaps TRBD2 (5 bases). Trimming removed 3 bases at V and 0 bases at J, with 12 bases between. The V gene's germline CDR1 is DFQATT and CDR2 SNEGSKA (reference sequence). The CDR3 has 16 residues. CDR3 nucleotides: TGCAGTGCTAGGTGGAGGTTACCCTCTGGGGCCAACGTCCTGACTTTC. Translation: CSARWRLPSGANVLTF.

Many counts were recorded for this clonotype. The rearrangement joins TRBV27 to TRBJ2-5, with 12 bases lining up with TRBD2. Looked up from germline, CDR1 is MNHEY and CDR2 is SMNVEV (reference sequence). J gave up 5 bases and V 6 bases, and 16 bases lay outside the gene matches. The CDR3 covers 18 residues. The CDR3 coding sequence is TGTGCCAGCAGAACAGGGAGGACTAGCGGGATTAGGGGGGAGACCCAGTACTTC. Amino acid sequence: CASRTGRTSGIRGETQYF.